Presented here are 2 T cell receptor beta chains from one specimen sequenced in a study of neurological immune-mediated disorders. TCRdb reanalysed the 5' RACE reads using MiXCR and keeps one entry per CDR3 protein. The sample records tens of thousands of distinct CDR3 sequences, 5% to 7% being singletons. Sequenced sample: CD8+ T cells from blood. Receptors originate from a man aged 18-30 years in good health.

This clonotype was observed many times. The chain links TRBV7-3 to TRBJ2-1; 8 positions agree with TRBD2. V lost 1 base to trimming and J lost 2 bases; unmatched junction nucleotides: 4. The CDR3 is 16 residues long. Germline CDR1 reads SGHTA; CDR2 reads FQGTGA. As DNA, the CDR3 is TGTGCCAGCAGCTTAATGGGAGCGGGGGCCTACAATGAGCAGTTCTTC. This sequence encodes CASSLMGAGAYNEQFF. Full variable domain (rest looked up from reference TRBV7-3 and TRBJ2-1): GAGVSQTPSNKVTEKGKYVELRCDPISGHTALYWYRQSLGQGPEFLIYFQGTGAADDSGLPNDRFFAVRPEGSVSTLKIQRTERGDSAVYLCASSLMGAGAYNEQFFGPGTRLTVL.

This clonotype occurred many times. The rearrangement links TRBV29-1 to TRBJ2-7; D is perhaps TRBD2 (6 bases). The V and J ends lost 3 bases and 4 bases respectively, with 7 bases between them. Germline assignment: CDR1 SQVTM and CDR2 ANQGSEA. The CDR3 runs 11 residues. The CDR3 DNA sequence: TGCAGCGTTGATCGGGGGTACGAGCAGTACTTC. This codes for CSVDRGYEQYF.